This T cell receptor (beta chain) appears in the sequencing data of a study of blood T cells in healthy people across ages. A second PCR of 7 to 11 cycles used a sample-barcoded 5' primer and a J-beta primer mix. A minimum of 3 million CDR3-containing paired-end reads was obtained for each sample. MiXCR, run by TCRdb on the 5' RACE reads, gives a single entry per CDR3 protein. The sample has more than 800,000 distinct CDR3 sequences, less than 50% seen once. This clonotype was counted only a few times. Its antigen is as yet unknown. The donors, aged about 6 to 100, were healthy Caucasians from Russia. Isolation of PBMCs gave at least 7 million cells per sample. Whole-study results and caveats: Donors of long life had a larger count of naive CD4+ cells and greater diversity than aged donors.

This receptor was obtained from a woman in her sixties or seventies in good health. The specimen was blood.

The DNA for the CDR3 is TGTGCCAGCAGTGGAATACAGGGGTTATTGGACGAGCAGTACTTC. This encodes CASSGIQGLLDEQYF. V is TRBV2 and J is TRBJ2-7; TRBD1 agrees at 7 bases. V trimming: 4 bases; J trimming: 5 bases; junction bases outside the gene matches: 11. This CDR3 is 15 amino acids long. Germline V gives CDR1 SNHLY, CDR2 FYNNEI.